This T cell receptor (beta chain) is from a study of blood T cells in healthy people across ages. General study points: In older individuals, TCR beta diversity per million T cells was lower, falling roughly linearly with age.

Combining a sample-barcoded 5' primer with a J-beta primer mix, a second PCR ran for roughly 7 to 12 cycles. TCRdb re-called the 5' RACE reads with MiXCR, one entry per CDR3 protein. The sample has 1.4 million or so distinct CDR3 sequences, roughly 43% seen once. Drawing of peripheral blood yielded roughly 9.3 milliliters from each donor. Isolation yielded PBMCs, at least 7 million per sample, in every case. Points on this clonotype: Its antigen is unknown.

The germline CDR1 and CDR2 sequences are SGHRS and YFSETQ. V gave up 4 bases and J gave up 3 bases; unmatched junction bases: 7. There are 15 residues in the CDR3. This chain joins TRBV5-1 and TRBJ2-1, with 7 bases lining up with TRBD1. This receptor was obtained from a woman between 18 and 29 years old in good health. The sequencing input was blood. The CDR3 nucleotides read TGCGCCAGCAGCCCAGGGACAGATCGCTACAATGAGCAGTTCTTC. It specifies CASSPGTDRYNEQFF.